This T cell receptor beta chain emerged from a study of regulatory T cells in long-lasting Graves disease. The CDR3 has 15 amino acids. Germline V gene lookup returns CDR1 SGDLS and CDR2 YYNGEE. V was pared by 1 base and J by 3 bases, with 14 bases between. Time point of the sample: newly diagnosed GD, antithyroid drugs for less than 3 months. The authors made the TCR library using RNA they extracted from PBMCs. The authors built TCR beta libraries using iRepertoire HTBI primers and Arm-PCR of CDR3 regions. In TCRdb, the multiplex PCR reads were re-called with MiXCR into one record per CDR3 protein. The data hold a few hundred thousand distinct CDR3 sequences, with 11% to 15% observed a single time. The sample also formed part of further work on T cells in Graves' hyperthyroidism and ophthalmopathy.

Sequences were derived from peripheral blood mononuclear cells (PBMCs), sampled at new diagnosis, from a patient treated with antithyroid drugs. J is TRBJ2-7 and V is TRBV9; D perhaps matches TRBD2 (6 bases). This clonotype originated in a woman between 50 and 59 years old with Graves disease. The CDR3: CASSVMAGPDYEQYF. The CDR3 region has the DNA TGTGCCAGCAGCGTAATGGCGGGACCGGACTACGAGCAGTACTTC.